The rows below give T cell receptor beta chains drawn from one sample of a study of Ad26.COV2.S vaccination and SARS-CoV-2 variants. Sequencing was performed with immunoSEQ multiplex PCR; in TCRdb, only in-frame clones are kept and a portion is missing. Of approximately 500,000 clones in the sample, 70% to 90% were seen once. Material: peripheral blood, obtained in a trial of Ad26.COV2.S vaccine versus placebo. The receptors here all came from a person between 18 and 59 years old who received the Ad26.COV2.S COVID-19 vaccine or a placebo. CDR3s include the opening cysteine and the closing phenylalanine or tryptophan. A D gene is named only where the DNA matches it firmly. The listing skips clone size in some rows; elsewhere it reads once, few, many or a size class.

>NA|13|TRBJ1-3|NA|TRBV5-1
TGCGCCAGCAGCCCTACTTCCCAAAACACCATATATTTT
CASSPTSQNTIYF
>NA|15|TRBJ1-2|TRBD1|TRBV28
TGTGCCAGCAGTTCCGGGACAGGGACCATCTATGGCTACACCTTC
CASSSGTGTIYGYTF
>NA|15|TRBJ1-5|NA|TRBV28
TGTGCCAGCAGTTTTTCGGGTAATAGCAATCAGCCCCAGCATTTT
CASSFSGNSNQPQHF
>NA|15|TRBJ1-4|TRBD1|TRBV4-2
TGTGCCAGCAGCCAAGCGGGACAGGGGGATGAAAAACTGTTTTTT
CASSQAGQGDEKLFF
>NA|16|TRBJ2-7|NA|TRBV21-1
TGTGCCAGCAGCCTCCTTACTAGCGGGAGGGCTTACGAGCAGTACTTC
CASSLLTSGRAYEQYF
>NA|14|TRBJ1-1|NA|TRBV29-1
TGCAGCGTTATAGTGACGGCAACGAACACTGAAGCTTTCTTT
CSVIVTATNTEAFF
>NA|15|TRBJ1-2|NA|TRBV28
TGTGCCAGCAGTCCGAAAGTGCTCGGCGGGGATGGCTACACCTTC
CASSPKVLGGDGYTF
>NA|16|TRBJ2-2|TRBD2|TRBV2
TGTGCCAGCAGTGAAGTATCGGCGGGAGGGACCGGGGAGCTGTTTTTT
CASSEVSAGGTGELFF
>NA|13|TRBJ1-1|TRBD1|TRBV2
TGTGCCAGCAGTGCGACAGGGGACACTGAAGCTTTCTTT
CASSATGDTEAFF
>NA|15|TRBJ2-1|TRBD2|TRBV5-4
TGTGCCAGCAGCTTGCTAACTAGCGGGACCAATGAGCAGTTCTTC
CASSLLTSGTNEQFF
>NA|13|TRBJ2-1|TRBD2|TRBV7-9
TGTGCCAGCAGCCCTAGCGGGAGTAATGAGCAGTTCTTC
CASSPSGSNEQFF
>NA|13|TRBJ2-7|NA|TRBV19
TGTGCCAGTAGTTGGGCGGGCTCCTACGAGCAGTACTTC
CASSWAGSYEQYF
>NA|15|TRBJ2-5|TRBD1|TRBV2
TGTGCCAGCAGTGAGGAGACAGGGTTTTATGGGACCCAGTACTTC
CASSEETGFYGTQYF
>NA|18|TRBJ2-1|NA|TRBV18
TGTGCCAGCTCACCCGCTGGGACTCACGGGACAGACTACAATGAGCAGTTCTTC
CASSPAGTHGTDYNEQFF
>NA|14|TRBJ1-2|TRBD1|TRBV27
TGTGCCAGCAGTCCAAGGGACAGTAACTATGGCTACACCTTC
CASSPRDSNYGYTF
>NA|13|TRBJ2-1|TRBD2|TRBV19
TGTGCCAGTAGCAAGACTAGCGTTTATGAGCAGTTCTTC
CASSKTSVYEQFF
>NA|16|TRBJ1-5|NA|TRBV28
TGTGCCAGCAGTTTATGGGGGGGGCAGGGGAGCCAGCCCCAGCATTTT
CASSLWGGQGSQPQHF
>NA|15|TRBJ2-2|NA|TRBV5-1
TGCGCCAGCAGCCCCGGGGGAGAGATCGACGGGGAGCTGTTTTTT
CASSPGGEIDGELFF
>NA|15|TRBJ1-3|NA|TRBV28
TGTGCCAGCAGGCTCCTTTTTGGCTCTGGAAACACCATATATTTT
CASRLLFGSGNTIYF
>NA|17|TRBJ1-5|NA|TRBV4-2
TGTGCCAGCAGCCAAGACGTCGGGGGCGCGGCTGAACAGCCCCAGCATTTT
CASSQDVGGAAEQPQHF
>NA|12|TRBJ2-7|NA|TRBV6-6
TGTGCCAGCAGTTACCCGTATTACGAGCAGTACTTC
CASSYPYYEQYF
>NA|16|TRBJ1-6|NA|TRBV2
TGTGCCAGCAGTGAAGCGCTCTGGGTTTTGGATTCACCCCTCCACTTT
CASSEALWVLDSPLHF
>NA|18|TRBJ1-2|TRBD1|TRBV27
TGTGCCAGCAGTTTGACTACAGGGGCTTATCGGGGATACTATGGCTACACCTTC
CASSLTTGAYRGYYGYTF
>NA|13|TRBJ2-7|NA|TRBV11-3
TGTGCCAGCAGCTCCGCCAGCTCCTACGAGCAGTACTTC
CASSSASSYEQYF
>once|16|TRBJ2-5|NA|TRBV5-1
TGCGCCAGCAGTCTTTCCATCTTGGGGGCGGGAGAGACCCAGTACTTC
CASSLSILGAGETQYF
>once|13|TRBJ1-3|NA|TRBV28
TGTGGGTCGGGGGACCTCTCTGGAAACACCATATATTTT
CGSGDLSGNTIYF
>NA|14|TRBJ1-3|NA|TRBV21-1
TGTGCCAGCAGCCAACAGGGGTGGGGAAACACCATATATTTT
CASSQQGWGNTIYF
>NA|13|TRBJ2-1|TRBD2|TRBV11-2
TGTGCCAGCTCTAGCGGGCTCTACAATGAGCAGTTCTTC
CASSSGLYNEQFF
>once|15|TRBJ1-2|TRBD1|TRBV30
TGTGCCTGGAAGAAGACCGGGACAGAGAATTATGGCTACACCTTC
CAWKKTGTENYGYTF
>NA|15|TRBJ2-3|TRBD1|TRBV6-4
TGTGCCAGCAGTGAATCGACAGGGAGCACAGATACGCAGTATTTT
CASSESTGSTDTQYF
>NA|13|TRBJ1-1|NA|TRBV7-2
TGTGCCAGCAGCTTAGAAAGGTACGGTGAAGCTTTCTTT
CASSLERYGEAFF
>NA|15|TRBJ2-1|NA|TRBV19
TGTGCCAGTAGTATATGGAGAGGGGAATACAATGAGCAGTTCTTC
CASSIWRGEYNEQFF
>NA|13|TRBJ1-2|TRBD1|TRBV9
TGTGCCAGCAGCGCCACAGGGGGCTATGGCTACACCTTC
CASSATGGYGYTF
>NA|11|TRBJ1-1|NA|TRBV6-5
TGTGCCAGCACAGCGAACACTGAAGCTTTCTTT
CASTANTEAFF
>NA|13|TRBJ2-1|TRBD1|TRBV5-4
TGTGCCAGCAGCCACGACAGGGACAATGAGCAGTTCTTC
CASSHDRDNEQFF
>NA|16|TRBJ2-1|TRBD2|TRBV5-8
TGTGCCAGCAGCTTGGGCGGCGGAATAGCGGGAGGGCCAGGGTTCTTC
CASSLGGGIAGGPGFF
>NA|17|TRBJ2-2|NA|TRBV19
TGTGCCAGTAGTACCGGCCTAGTGGGCCCGAACACCGGGGAGCTGTTTTTT
CASSTGLVGPNTGELFF
>NA|15|TRBJ1-1|TRBD1|TRBV2
TGTGCCAGCAGTCCCCGGGACAGGTCTTATATCGGGGCTTTCTTT
CASSPRDRSYIGAFF
>NA|14|TRBJ1-3|TRBD1|TRBV5-1
TGCGCCAGCAGCACGGGGACAGTTGGAAACACCATATATTTT
CASSTGTVGNTIYF
>NA|14|TRBJ1-1|NA|TRBV7-2
TGTGCCAGCAGGCCCCAGGGGATGAACACTGAAGCTTTCTTT
CASRPQGMNTEAFF
>NA|13|TRBJ1-2|NA|TRBV7-9
TGTGCCAGCAGCCTTACAGATAACTATGGCTACACCTTC
CASSLTDNYGYTF
>NA|13|TRBJ2-7|NA|TRBV9
TGTGCCAGCAGCGTAGGAAGGACCTACGAGCAGTACTTC
CASSVGRTYEQYF
>NA|14|TRBJ2-1|TRBD2|TRBV11-3
TGTGCCAGCAGCTCAGCGGGAGGGCCCAATGAGCAGTTCTTC
CASSSAGGPNEQFF
>NA|18|TRBJ2-3|NA|TRBV9
TGTGCCAGCAGCGTAGGGGTGGGGCGAGGGTCCCGTTTGGATACGCAGTATTTT
CASSVGVGRGSRLDTQYF
>NA|15|TRBJ2-3|NA|TRBV2
TGTGCCAGCAGTGAGTTTGCTACTAGCACAGATACGCAGTATTTT
CASSEFATSTDTQYF
>once|13|TRBJ2-5|NA|TRBV2
TGTGCCAGCAGTGGAGTAGCAGGGGAGACCCAGTACTTC
CASSGVAGETQYF
>NA|16|TRBJ2-1|TRBD2|TRBV9
TGTGCCAGCAGCGTAGTGGGGGCTAGCGGGAGTGATGAGCAGTTCTTC
CASSVVGASGSDEQFF